These 19 T cell receptor beta chains originate from one sample sequenced in a study of blood T cell repertoires in COVID-19. The assay was immunoSEQ multiplex PCR, and TCRdb's table has in-frame clones only and misses some. This sample yields under 100,000 clones, of which around 83% are seen a single time; about 2.1% belongs to the top ten. Sequencing was done on a sample of peripheral blood. These receptors were collected from a woman in her 70s with acute or convalescent COVID-19.

The chain has TRBV7-9 and TRBJ2-3; 11 bases match TRBD1. Germline V gives CDR1 SEHNR, CDR2 FQNEAQ (reference sequence). Trimming took 3 bases from V and 1 from J; bases not matched to a gene: 9. The CDR3 contains 18 residues. In DNA, the CDR3 is TGTGCCAGCAGCTTTGGGACAGGGGGAAATAAAGGCACAGATACGCAGTATTTT. This sequence encodes CASSFGTGGNKGTDTQYF.

This sequence joins TRBV28 and TRBJ1-4; TRBD1 matches at 7 bases. The V and J ends lost 3 bases and 7 bases, in that order; junction bases with no gene match: 5. The CDR3 is made up of 14 amino acids. Germline V lookup: CDR1 MDHEN, CDR2 SYDVKM. The CDR3 region has the DNA TGTGCCAGCAGTTTTTTGGGACAGTCTGAAAAACTGTTTTTT. Translation gives CASSFLGQSEKLFF.

Note on this clone: This CDR3 is also generated by other DNA sequences in the sample. The V call is TRBV5-6, the J call TRBJ1-2; 7 bases are shared with TRBD1. Looked up from germline, CDR1 is SGHDT and CDR2 is YYEEEE. With 4 bases clipped from V and 4 bases from J, the junction kept 4 bases outside the gene matches. The length of the CDR3 is 13 residues. In DNA, the CDR3 is TGTGCCAGCAGCCCTGACAGGGCCTATGGCTACACCTTC. Protein: CASSPDRAYGYTF.

This clone was counted a single time. The chain joins TRBV12-5 to TRBJ1-1; 7 bases line up with TRBD1. Germline CDR1 LGHNT, CDR2 FRNRAP. V trimming: 2 bases; J trimming: 7 bases; junction bases outside the gene matches: 4. The CDR3 has 13 amino acids. In nucleotides, the CDR3 is TGTGCTAGTGGTTTGAACAGGGGCTTTGAAGCTTTCTTT. Translation: CASGLNRGFEAFF. The full variable domain, rest sourced from reference TRBV12-5 and TRBJ1-1, is DARVTQTPRHKVTEMGQEVTMRCQPILGHNTVFWYRQTMMQGLELLAYFRNRAPLDDSGMPKDRFSAEMPDATLATLKIQPSEPRDSAVYFCASGLNRGFEAFFGQGTRLTVV.

This clone was observed a single time. The chain has TRBV18 and TRBJ1-1; 8 nucleotides agree with TRBD1. The germline CDR1 and CDR2 sequences are KGHSH and LQKENI. The CDR3 covers 14 residues. J was trimmed by 1 base and V by 4 bases; bases with no gene match: 2. Written as DNA, the CDR3 is TGTGCCAGCTCACACGACAGGGGGAACACTGAAGCTTTCTTT. It encodes CASSHDRGNTEAFF. Drawing the rest from reference TRBV18 and TRBJ1-1, the complete variable domain is NAGVMQNPRHLVRRRGQEARLRCSPMKGHSHVYWYRQLPEEGLKFMVYLQKENIIDESGMPKERFSAEFPKEGPSILRIQQVVRGDSAAYFCASSHDRGNTEAFFGQGTRLTVV.

J is TRBJ1-2 and V is TRBV27; D gene uncertain. The CDR3 length is 15 residues. Germline CDR1 MNHEY, CDR2 SMNVEV (reference sequence). V lost 5 bases and J 2 bases, leaving 15 bases between the germline ends. CDR3 protein: CASSPQRDPNYGYTF. The CDR3 DNA reads TGTGCCAGCAGTCCCCAGAGGGATCCCAACTATGGCTACACCTTC.

The genes are TRBV20-1 and TRBJ1-5; D is ambiguous. Germline assignment: CDR1 DFQATT and CDR2 SNEGSKA (reference sequence). The CDR3 has 11 amino acids. Trimming cost V 3 bases and J 6 bases, with 6 bases left between them. CDR3 residues: CSARAGQPQHF. The CDR3 region has the DNA TGCAGTGCTAGGGCAGGTCAGCCCCAGCATTTT.

This clone was detected only once. V is TRBV3-1 (or the pseudogene TRBV3-2) and J is TRBJ1-1; no definite D call. The CDR3 extends over 14 amino acids. Trimming pared 4 bases from V and 4 bases from J, leaving 13 bases between. From germline, CDR1 is LGHDT and CDR2 YNNKEL (reference sequence). CDR3 nucleotides: TGTGCCAGCAGCCGGTCCCTTTACGGCACTGAAGCTTTCTTT. Its translation: CASSRSLYGTEAFF.

J is TRBJ1-2 and V is TRBV12-2. TRBV12-2 is designated a pseudogene. This CDR3 has 14 residues. The CDR3 DNA sequence: TGTGCAAGTCGCTTATTCTTAACTAACTATGGCTACACCTTC. Encoded protein: CASRLFLTNYGYTF.

The CDR3 nucleotides read TGTGCCAGCAGCTTAGTTGGCCAGAACACTGAAGCTTTCTTT. Its translation is CASSLVGQNTEAFF. The chain couples TRBV7-9 to TRBJ1-1; no definite D call. The CDR3 loop spans 14 amino acids. Looked up from germline, CDR1 is SEHNR and CDR2 is FQNEAQ (reference sequence). V was trimmed by 1 base and J by 1 base, leaving 7 bases between them.

This clone has just one count. J is TRBJ1-1 and V is TRBV19; 7 bases agree with TRBD1. This CDR3 comprises 12 residues. V trimming: 4 bases; J trimming: 12 bases; junction bases outside the gene matches: 8. Germline CDR1 is LNHDA and CDR2 is SQIVND (reference sequence). The CDR3 loop reads CASSNTGVYSFF. DNA of the CDR3: TGTGCCAGTAGTAATACAGGGGTTTACTCTTTCTTT.

The chain combines TRBV2 with TRBJ1-5, with 10 bases lining up with TRBD1. J gave up 2 bases and V 7 bases, and 5 bases lay outside the gene matches. CDR1 and CDR2 from the germline V gene are SNHLY and FYNNEI. This CDR3 contains 15 residues. CDR3 coding DNA: TGTGCCAGCATCCGGGACAGGGGTCGCAATCAGCCCCAGCATTTT. This gives the protein CASIRDRGRNQPQHF.

This clone was seen once. The chain combines TRBV6-5 with TRBJ1-2; 8 bases match TRBD1. J lost 12 bases, V lost 6 bases, and 12 bases had no gene match. In germline, CDR1 is MNHEY, CDR2 SVGAGI. The CDR3 loop spans 13 amino acids. The CDR3, as DNA: TGTGCCAGCAGAGTCAACCGGGACAGGCCGAACACCTTC. It specifies CASRVNRDRPNTF.

The V and J genes are TRBV29-1 and TRBJ1-2; maybe TRBD1 (6 bases). The CDR3 runs 11 residues. CDR1 SQVTM and CDR2 ANQGSEA come from the germline V gene. Trimming pared 7 bases from V and 7 bases from J, leaving 13 bases between. The DNA of the CDR3 is TGCAGCGCCACAGGGTCGAGTGGCTACACCTTC. Protein product: CSATGSSGYTF. Based on the CDR3 plus reference TRBV29-1 and TRBJ1-2, the full variable domain is SAVISQKPSRDICQRGTSLTIQCQVDSQVTMMFWYRQQPGQSLTLIATANQGSEATYESGFVIDKFPISRPNLTFSTLTVSNMSPEDSSIYLCSATGSSGYTFGSGTRLTVV.

The chain carries TRBV7-9 and TRBJ2-3, with 7 nucleotides matching TRBD2. V shed 0 bases, J shed 9 bases, and the junction held 6 bases outside the gene matches. Germline lookup yields CDR1 SEHNR and CDR2 FQNEAQ (reference sequence). The CDR3 totals 14 residues. CDR3 loop: CASSLAFWGGTQYF. The CDR3 DNA follows: TGTGCCAGCAGCTTAGCGTTTTGGGGGGGAACGCAGTATTTT.

The chain links TRBV12-3 or TRBV12-4 to TRBJ1-1, with TRBD1 as a possible D gene (5 bases). Trimming removed 6 bases from V and 2 bases from J, with 10 bases in between. The CDR3 totals 13 residues. CDR3: CASRLTANTEAFF. The CDR3 DNA follows: TGTGCCAGCAGGCTGACAGCTAACACTGAAGCTTTCTTT.

This clone was counted ten times or more. This chain joins TRBV19 and TRBJ1-2; D possibly corresponds to TRBD1 (6 bases). The germline V gene encodes CDR1 LNHDA and CDR2 SQIVND (reference sequence). The V gene lost 6 bases and the J gene lost 4 bases, with 12 bases spanning the gap. This CDR3 has 13 residues. Written as DNA, the CDR3 is TGTGCCAGTAGCCAGGACAGTTTCTATGGCTACACCTTC. This gives the protein CASSQDSFYGYTF. Full variable domain (remainder filled in from reference TRBV19 and TRBJ1-2): DGGITQSPKYLFRKEGQNVTLSCEQNLNHDAMYWYRQDPGQGLRLIYYSQIVNDFQKGDIAEGYSVSREKKESFPLTVTSAQKNPTAFYLCASSQDSFYGYTFGSGTRLTVV.

This clone came up once. CDR3 sequence: CASSFSGGATKNIQYF. The CDR3 nucleotides read TGCGCCAGCAGCTTTAGCGGGGGGGCGACCAAAAACATTCAGTACTTC. V is TRBV5-1 and J is TRBJ2-4; TRBD2 matches 11 bases. This CDR3 has 16 residues. Per germline, CDR1 SGHRS and CDR2 YFSETQ. J was trimmed by 2 bases and V by 2 bases; bases with no gene match: 3.

The chain is built from TRBV7-2 and TRBJ1-6; 7 nucleotides agree with TRBD1. The ends lost 1 base at V and 7 bases at J; junction bases unmatched: 4. CDR3 length equals 15 residues. Germline V gene lookup returns CDR1 SGHTA and CDR2 FQGNSA. DNA for the CDR3: TGTGCCAGCAGCTTAGAAGGACAGGCGAATTCACCCCTCCACTTT. Protein sequence: CASSLEGQANSPLHF.